This TCR beta chain derives from a study of shared clonotypes between healthy human individuals. Across the whole study: The donor pool was made up of a couple of women and three men aged 18 to 49.

Sequencing used immunoSEQ multiplex PCR; TCRdb keeps in-frame clones, though not all of them. The repertoire includes some 2,000,000 clones, over 85% of them detected once, and about 1.1% sits in the top ten. Trimming stripped 10 bases from V and 4 bases from J, with 22 bases between. CDR1 and CDR2 (germline): KGHSH, LQKENI. This CDR3 contains 15 residues. Positively selected for CCR7, the CD45RO-negative cells used as naive CD8 cells excluded terminally differentiated effector memory CD45RA+ cells. The sequence was obtained from a man between 18 and 29 years old in good health. The source material was naive CD8+ T cells sorted from blood. The V gene is TRBV18, the J gene TRBJ2-5; TRBD2 might be the D (6 bases). For the CDR3, the DNA is TGTGCCATCCCTCGAGGAGGAGGGATCATAGAGACCCAGTACTTC. It translates to CAIPRGGGIIETQYF.